This T cell receptor (beta chain) was sequenced in a study of shared clonotypes between healthy human individuals. Germline V gene sequence: CDR1 ENHRY, CDR2 SYGVKD. The CDR3 totals 14 residues. Trimming left V 6 bases short and J 3 bases short, with 15 bases between. CD4+ cells yielded CD45RA+ naive and CD45RA-negative memory subsets. Sequenced by immunoSEQ multiplex PCR; TCRdb stores in-frame clones only, minus some. The table shows some 2,400,000 clones, with around 95% occurring only once. The sample comprised naive CD4+ T cells sorted from blood. Subset: CD45RA+ positively selected. The chain employs TRBV10-3 and TRBJ2-7, with unresolved D. This TCR was sampled from a man aged 18 to 29 in good health. CDR3 amino acids: CAIREGDKSYEQYF. In nucleotides, the CDR3 is TGTGCCATCAGGGAAGGAGATAAAAGCTACGAGCAGTACTTC.